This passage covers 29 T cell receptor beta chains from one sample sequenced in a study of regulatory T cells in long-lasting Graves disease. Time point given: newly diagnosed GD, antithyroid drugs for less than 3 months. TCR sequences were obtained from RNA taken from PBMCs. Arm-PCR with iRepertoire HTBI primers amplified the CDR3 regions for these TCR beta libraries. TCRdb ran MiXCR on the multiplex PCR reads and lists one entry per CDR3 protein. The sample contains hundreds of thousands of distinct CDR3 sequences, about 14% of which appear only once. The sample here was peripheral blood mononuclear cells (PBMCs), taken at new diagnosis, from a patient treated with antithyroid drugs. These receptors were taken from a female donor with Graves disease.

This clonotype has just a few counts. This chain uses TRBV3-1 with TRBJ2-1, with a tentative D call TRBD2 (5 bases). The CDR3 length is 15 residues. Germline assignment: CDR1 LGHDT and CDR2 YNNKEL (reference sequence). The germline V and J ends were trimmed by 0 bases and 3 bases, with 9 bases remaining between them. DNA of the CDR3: TGTGCCAGCAGCCAAGATTCGGGGTACTACAATGAGCAGTTCTTC. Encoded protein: CASSQDSGYYNEQFF.

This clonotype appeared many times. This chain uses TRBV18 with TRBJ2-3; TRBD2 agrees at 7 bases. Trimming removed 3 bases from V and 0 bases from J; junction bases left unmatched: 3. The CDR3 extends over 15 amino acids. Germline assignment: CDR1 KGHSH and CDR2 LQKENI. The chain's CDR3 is CASSPAGGSTDTQYF. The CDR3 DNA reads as TGTGCCAGCTCACCGGCCGGGGGGAGCACAGATACGCAGTATTTT.

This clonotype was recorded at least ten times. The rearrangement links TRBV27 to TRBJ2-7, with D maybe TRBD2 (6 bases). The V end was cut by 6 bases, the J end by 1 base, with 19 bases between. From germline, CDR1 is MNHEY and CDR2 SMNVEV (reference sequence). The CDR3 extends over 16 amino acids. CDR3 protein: CASRAPGASESYEQYF. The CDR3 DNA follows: TGTGCCAGCAGAGCACCTGGGGCTAGCGAATCCTACGAGCAGTACTTC.

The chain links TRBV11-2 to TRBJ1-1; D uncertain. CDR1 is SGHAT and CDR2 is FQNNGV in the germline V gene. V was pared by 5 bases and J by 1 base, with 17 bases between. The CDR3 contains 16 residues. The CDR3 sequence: CASSRPLGFPNTEAFF. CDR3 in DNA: TGTGCCAGCAGCCGACCTTTAGGATTTCCGAACACTGAAGCTTTCTTT. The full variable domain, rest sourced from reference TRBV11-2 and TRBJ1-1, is EAGVAQSPRYKIIEKRQSVAFWCNPISGHATLYWYQQILGQGPKLLIQFQNNGVVDDSQLPKDRFSAERLKGVDSTLKIQPAKLEDSAVYLCASSRPLGFPNTEAFFGQGTRLTVV.

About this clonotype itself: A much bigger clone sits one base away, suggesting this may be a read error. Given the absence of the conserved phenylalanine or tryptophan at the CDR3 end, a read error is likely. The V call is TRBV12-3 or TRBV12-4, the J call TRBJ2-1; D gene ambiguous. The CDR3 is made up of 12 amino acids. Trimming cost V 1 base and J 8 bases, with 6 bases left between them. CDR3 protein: CASSLDRYEQFS. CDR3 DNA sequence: TGTGCCAGCAGTTTAGATAGGTATGAGCAGTTCTCC.

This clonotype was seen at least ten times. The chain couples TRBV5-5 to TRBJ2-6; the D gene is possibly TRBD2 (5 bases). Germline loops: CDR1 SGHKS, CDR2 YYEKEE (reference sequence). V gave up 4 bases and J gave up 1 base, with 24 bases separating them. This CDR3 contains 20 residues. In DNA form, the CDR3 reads TGTGCCAGCAGCCATATCCTTTCGGGGTGGTATACTTCTGGGGCCAACGTCCTGACTTTC. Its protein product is CASSHILSGWYTSGANVLTF. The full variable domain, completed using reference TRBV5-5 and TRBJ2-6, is DAGVTQSPTHLIKTRGQQVTLRCSPISGHKSVSWYQQVLGQGPQFIFQYYEKEERGRGNFPDRFSARQFPNYSSELNVNALLLGDSALYLCASSHILSGWYTSGANVLTFGAGSRLTVL.

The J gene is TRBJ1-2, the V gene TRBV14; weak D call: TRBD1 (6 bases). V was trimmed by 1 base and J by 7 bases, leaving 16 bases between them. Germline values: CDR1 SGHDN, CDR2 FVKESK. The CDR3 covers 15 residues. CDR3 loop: CASSQGHTGAGGYTF. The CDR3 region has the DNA TGTGCCAGCAGCCAAGGTCATACGGGGGCCGGTGGCTACACCTTC.

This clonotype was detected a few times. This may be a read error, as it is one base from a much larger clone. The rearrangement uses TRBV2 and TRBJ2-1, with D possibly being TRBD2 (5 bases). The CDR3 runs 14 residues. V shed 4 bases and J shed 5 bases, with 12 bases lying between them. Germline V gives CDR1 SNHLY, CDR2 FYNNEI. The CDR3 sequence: CASSGLAPDNEQFF. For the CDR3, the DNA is TGTGCCAGCAGTGGGCTAGCTCCAGACAATGAGCAGTTCTTC.

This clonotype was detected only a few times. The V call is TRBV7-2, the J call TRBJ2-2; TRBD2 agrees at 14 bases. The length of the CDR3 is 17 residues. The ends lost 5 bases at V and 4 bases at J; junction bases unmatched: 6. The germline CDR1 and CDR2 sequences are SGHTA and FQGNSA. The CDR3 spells CASSRLAGGRPTGELFF. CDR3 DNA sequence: TGTGCCAGCAGCCGACTAGCGGGAGGGCGTCCCACCGGGGAGCTGTTTTTT.

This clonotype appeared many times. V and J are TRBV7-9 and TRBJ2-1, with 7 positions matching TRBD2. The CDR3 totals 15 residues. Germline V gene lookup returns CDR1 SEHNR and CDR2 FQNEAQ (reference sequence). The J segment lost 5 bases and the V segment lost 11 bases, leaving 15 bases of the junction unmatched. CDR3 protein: CAVGPGRSINNEQFF. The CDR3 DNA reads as TGTGCCGTAGGCCCCGGGAGGTCTATAAACAATGAGCAGTTCTTC.

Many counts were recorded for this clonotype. This CDR3 reads CATGTGNTEAFF. CDR3 sequence (DNA): TGCGCCACCGGGACAGGGAACACTGAAGCTTTCTTT. The chain combines TRBV4-1 with TRBJ1-1; 8 nucleotides align to TRBD1. The CDR3 length is 12 residues. V was pared by 10 bases and J by 1 base, with 2 bases of the junction left unmatched. Germline CDR1 is MGHRA and CDR2 is YSYEKL.

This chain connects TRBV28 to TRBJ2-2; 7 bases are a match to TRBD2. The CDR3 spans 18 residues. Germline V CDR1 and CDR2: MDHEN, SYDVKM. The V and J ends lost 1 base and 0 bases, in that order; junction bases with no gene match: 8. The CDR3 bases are TGTGCCAGCAGTTTATCTCTCCTAGCGGCCGCGAACACCGGGGAGCTGTTTTTT. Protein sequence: CASSLSLLAAANTGELFF. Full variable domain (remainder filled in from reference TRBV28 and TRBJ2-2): DVKVTQSSRYLVKRTGEKVFLECVQDMDHENMFWYRQDPGLGLRLIYFSYDVKMKEKGDIPEGYSVSREKKERFSLILESASTNQTSMYLCASSLSLLAAANTGELFFGEGSRLTVL.

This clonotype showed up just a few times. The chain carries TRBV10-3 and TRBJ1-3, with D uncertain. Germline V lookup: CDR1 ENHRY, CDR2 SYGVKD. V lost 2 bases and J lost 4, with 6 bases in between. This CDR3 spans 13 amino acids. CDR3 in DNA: TGTGCCATCAGTGAGGGAGAAGGAAACACCATATATTTT. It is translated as CAISEGEGNTIYF.

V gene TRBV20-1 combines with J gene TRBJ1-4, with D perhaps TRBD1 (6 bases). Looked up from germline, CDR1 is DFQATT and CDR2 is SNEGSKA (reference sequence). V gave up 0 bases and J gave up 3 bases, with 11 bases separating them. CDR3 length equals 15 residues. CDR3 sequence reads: CSARDPGASNEKLFF. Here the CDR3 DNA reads TGCAGTGCTAGAGATCCAGGGGCCTCTAATGAAAAACTGTTTTTT.

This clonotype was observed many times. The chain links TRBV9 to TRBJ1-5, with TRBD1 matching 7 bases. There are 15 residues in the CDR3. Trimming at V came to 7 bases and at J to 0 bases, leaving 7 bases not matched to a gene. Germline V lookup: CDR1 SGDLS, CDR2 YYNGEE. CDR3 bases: TGTGCCAGCGGCAGGGACAGTTATAGCAATCAGCCCCAGCATTTT. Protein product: CASGRDSYSNQPQHF.

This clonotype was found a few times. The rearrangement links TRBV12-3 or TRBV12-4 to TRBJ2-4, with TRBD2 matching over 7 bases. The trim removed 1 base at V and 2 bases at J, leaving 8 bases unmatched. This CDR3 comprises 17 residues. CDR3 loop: CASSLGAGARPKNIQYF. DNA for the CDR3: TGTGCCAGCAGTTTAGGTGCGGGAGCCCGACCCAAAAACATTCAGTACTTC.

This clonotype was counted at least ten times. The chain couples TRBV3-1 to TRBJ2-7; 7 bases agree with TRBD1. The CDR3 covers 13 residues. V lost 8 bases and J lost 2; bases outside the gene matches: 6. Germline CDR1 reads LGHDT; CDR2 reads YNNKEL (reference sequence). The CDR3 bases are TGTGCCAGCCGTCGGGACAGCCCCTACGAGCAGTACTTC. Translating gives CASRRDSPYEQYF.

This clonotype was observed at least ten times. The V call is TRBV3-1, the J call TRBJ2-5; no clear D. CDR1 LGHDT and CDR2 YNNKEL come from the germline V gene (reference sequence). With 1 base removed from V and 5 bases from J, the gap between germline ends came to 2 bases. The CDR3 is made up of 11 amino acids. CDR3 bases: TGTGCCAGCAGCCAAGTCGAGACCCAGTACTTC. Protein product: CASSQVETQYF.

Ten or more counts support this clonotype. This chain's CDR3 is CASSEAGAKNTEAFF. The CDR3 DNA sequence: TGTGCCAGCAGTGAAGCGGGCGCAAAGAACACTGAAGCTTTCTTT. This chain connects TRBV2 to TRBJ1-1; D gene unclear. Trimming left V 0 bases short and J 1 base short, with 9 bases between. The CDR3 extends over 15 amino acids. Germline CDR1 is SNHLY and CDR2 is FYNNEI.

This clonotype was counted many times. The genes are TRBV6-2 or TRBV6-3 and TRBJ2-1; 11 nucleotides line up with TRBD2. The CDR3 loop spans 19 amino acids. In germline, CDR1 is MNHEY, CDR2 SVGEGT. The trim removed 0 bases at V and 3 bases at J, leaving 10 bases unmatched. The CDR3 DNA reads TGTGCCAGCAGTTACTCTGCCGAACCACTAGCGGGAGACTACAATGAGCAGTTCTTC. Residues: CASSYSAEPLAGDYNEQFF.

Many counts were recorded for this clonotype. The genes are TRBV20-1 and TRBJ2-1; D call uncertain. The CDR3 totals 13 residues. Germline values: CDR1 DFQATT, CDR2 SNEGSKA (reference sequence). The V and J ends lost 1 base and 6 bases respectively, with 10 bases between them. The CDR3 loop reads CSARGADFNEQFF. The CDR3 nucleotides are TGCAGTGCTAGAGGGGCGGATTTCAATGAGCAGTTCTTC.

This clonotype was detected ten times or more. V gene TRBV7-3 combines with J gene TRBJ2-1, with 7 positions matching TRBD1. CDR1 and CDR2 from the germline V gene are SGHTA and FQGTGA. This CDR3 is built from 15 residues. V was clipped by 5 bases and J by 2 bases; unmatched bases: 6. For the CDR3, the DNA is TGTGCCAGCAGCCAAAGACAGGGTGCCTACAATGAGCAGTTCTTC. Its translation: CASSQRQGAYNEQFF.

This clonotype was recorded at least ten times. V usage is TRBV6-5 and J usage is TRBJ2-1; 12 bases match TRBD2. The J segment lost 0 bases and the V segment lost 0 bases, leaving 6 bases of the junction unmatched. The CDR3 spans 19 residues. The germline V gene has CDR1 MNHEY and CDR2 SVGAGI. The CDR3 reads CASSYSGLAGWSSYNEQFF. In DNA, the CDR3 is TGTGCCAGCAGTTACTCTGGACTAGCGGGATGGAGCTCCTACAATGAGCAGTTCTTC.

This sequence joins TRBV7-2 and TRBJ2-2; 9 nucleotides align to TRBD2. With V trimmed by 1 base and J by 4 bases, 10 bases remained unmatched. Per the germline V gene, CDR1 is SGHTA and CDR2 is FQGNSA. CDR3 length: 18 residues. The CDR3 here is CASSLGVAGGRPTGELFF. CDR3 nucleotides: TGTGCCAGCAGCTTAGGCGTTGCGGGAGGGCGTCCCACCGGGGAGCTGTTTTTT.

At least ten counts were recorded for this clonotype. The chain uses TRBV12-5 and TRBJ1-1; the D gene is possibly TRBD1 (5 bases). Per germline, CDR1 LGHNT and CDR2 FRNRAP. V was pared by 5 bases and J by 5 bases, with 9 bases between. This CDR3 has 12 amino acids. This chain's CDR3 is CASGMGVTEAFF. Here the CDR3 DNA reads TGTGCTAGTGGTATGGGGGTTACTGAAGCTTTCTTT.

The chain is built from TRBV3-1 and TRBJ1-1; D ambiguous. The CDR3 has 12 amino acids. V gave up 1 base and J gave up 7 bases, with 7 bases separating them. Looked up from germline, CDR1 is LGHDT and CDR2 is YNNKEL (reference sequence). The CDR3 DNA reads TGTGCCAGCAGCCAAGCTTTGGGTGAAGCTTTCTTT. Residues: CASSQALGEAFF.

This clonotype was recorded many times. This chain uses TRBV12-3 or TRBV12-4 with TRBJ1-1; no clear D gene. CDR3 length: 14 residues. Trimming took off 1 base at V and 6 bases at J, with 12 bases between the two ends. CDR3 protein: CASSLDTGWSEAFF. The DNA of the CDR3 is TGTGCCAGCAGTTTAGACACCGGTTGGTCTGAAGCTTTCTTT.

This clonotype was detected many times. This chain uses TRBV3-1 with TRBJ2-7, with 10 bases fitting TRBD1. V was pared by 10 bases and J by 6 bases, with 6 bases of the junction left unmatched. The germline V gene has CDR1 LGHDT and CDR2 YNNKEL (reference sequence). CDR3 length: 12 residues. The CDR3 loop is CATVWTGGEQYF. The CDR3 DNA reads TGTGCCACGGTTTGGACAGGGGGCGAGCAGTACTTC.

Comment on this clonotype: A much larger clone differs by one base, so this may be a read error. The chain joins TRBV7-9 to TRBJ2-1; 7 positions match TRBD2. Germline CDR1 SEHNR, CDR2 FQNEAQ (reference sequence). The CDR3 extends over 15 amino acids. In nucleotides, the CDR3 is TGTGCCGGCAGCCAAAGCGGGATCCTCTACAATGAGCAGTTCTTC. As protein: CAGSQSGILYNEQFF.